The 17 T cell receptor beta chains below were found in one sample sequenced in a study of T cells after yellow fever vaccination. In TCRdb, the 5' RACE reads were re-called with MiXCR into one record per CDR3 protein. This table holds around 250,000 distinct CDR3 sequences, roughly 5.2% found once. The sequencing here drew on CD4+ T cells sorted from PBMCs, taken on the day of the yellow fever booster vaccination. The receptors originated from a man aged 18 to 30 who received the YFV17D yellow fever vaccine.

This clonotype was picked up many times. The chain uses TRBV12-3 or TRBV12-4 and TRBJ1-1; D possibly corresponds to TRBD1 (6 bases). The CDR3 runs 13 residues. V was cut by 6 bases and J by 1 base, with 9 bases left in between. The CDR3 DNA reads TGTGCCAGCAGCACGACAGGGAACACTGAAGCTTTCTTT. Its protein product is CASSTTGNTEAFF.

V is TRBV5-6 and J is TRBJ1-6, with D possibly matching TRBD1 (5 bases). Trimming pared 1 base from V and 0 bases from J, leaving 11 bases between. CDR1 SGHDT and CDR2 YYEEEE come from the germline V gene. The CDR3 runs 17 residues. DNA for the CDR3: TGTGCCAGCAGCTTGTTCGGGGGGAGCTCCTATAATTCACCCCTCCACTTT. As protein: CASSLFGGSSYNSPLHF. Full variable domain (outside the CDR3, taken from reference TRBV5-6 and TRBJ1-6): DAGVTQSPTHLIKTRGQQVTLRCSPKSGHDTVSWYQQALGQGPQFIFQYYEEEERQRGNFPDRFSGHQFPNYSSELNVNALLLGDSALYLCASSLFGGSSYNSPLHFGNGTRLTVT.

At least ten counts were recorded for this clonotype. CDR3 nucleotides: TGTGCCAGCAGCTTACGCCAGACAGAGACCCAGTACTTC. It translates to CASSLRQTETQYF. V usage is TRBV7-6 and J usage is TRBJ2-5; D ambiguous. V was cut by 2 bases and J by 4 bases, with 8 bases left in between. CDR3 size: 13 residues. Germline V gene data show CDR1 as SGHVS and CDR2 as FNYEAQ.

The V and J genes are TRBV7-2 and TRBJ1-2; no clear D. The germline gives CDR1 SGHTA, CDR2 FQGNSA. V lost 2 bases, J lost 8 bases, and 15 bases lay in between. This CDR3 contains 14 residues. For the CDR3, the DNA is TGTGCCAGCAGCTTAAGCAGAACCGACCCGGGCTACACCTTC. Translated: CASSLSRTDPGYTF.

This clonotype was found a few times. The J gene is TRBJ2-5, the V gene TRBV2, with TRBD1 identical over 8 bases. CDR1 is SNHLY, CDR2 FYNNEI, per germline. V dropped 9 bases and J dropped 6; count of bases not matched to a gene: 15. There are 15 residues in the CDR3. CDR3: CASLYIPGGGQTQYF. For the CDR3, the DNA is TGTGCCAGTCTTTACATCCCAGGGGGCGGGCAGACCCAGTACTTC.

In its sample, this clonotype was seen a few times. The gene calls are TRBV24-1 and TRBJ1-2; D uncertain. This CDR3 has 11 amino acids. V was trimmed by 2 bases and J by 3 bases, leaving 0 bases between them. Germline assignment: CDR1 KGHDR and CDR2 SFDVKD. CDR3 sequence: CATSDYYGYTF. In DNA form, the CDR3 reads TGTGCCACCAGTGATTACTATGGCTACACCTTC.

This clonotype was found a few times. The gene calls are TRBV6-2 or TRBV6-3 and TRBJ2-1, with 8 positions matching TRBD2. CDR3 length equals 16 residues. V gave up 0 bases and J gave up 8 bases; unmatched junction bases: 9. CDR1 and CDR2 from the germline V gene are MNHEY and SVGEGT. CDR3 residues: CASSYSGGGMTHEQFF. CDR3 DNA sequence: TGTGCCAGCAGTTACTCAGGCGGGGGGATGACGCATGAGCAGTTCTTC.

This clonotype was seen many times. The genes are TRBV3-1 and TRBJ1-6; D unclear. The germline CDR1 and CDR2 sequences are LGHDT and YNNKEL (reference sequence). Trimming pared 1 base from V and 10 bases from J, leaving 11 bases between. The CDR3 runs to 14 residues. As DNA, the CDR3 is TGTGCCAGCAGCCAAGGGGCGGTTGACTCACCCCTCCACTTT. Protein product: CASSQGAVDSPLHF.

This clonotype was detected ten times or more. The CDR3 spells CASSSRRQETQYF. In DNA form, the CDR3 reads TGTGCCAGCAGCTCTCGTCGGCAAGAGACCCAGTACTTC. This chain uses TRBV7-2 with TRBJ2-5; D not certain. The CDR3 extends over 13 amino acids. Trimming removed 4 bases from V and 2 bases from J, with 8 bases in between. The V gene's germline CDR1 is SGHTA and CDR2 FQGNSA.

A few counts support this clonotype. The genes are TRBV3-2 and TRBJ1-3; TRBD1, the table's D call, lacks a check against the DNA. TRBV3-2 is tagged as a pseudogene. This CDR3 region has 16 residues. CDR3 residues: CASSLIPGTVGNTIYF. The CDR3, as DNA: TGTGCCAGCAGCCTGATTCCCGGGACAGTTGGAAACACCATATATTTT.

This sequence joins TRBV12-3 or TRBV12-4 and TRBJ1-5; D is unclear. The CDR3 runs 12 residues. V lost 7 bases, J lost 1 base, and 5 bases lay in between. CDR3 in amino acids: CASNLSNQPQHF. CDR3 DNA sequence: TGTGCCAGCAACCTGAGCAATCAGCCCCAGCATTTT.

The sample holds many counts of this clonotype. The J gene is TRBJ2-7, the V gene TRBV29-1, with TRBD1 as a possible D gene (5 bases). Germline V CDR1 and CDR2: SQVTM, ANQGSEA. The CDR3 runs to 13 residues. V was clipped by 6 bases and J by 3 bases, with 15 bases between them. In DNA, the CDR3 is TGCAGCGTCTTTTTGCCAGGGCGCTACGAGCAGTACTTC. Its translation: CSVFLPGRYEQYF.

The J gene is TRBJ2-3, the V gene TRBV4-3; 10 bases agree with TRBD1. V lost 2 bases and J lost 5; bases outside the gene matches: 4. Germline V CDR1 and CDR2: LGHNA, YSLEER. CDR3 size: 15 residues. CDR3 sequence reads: CASSQRGQGGDTQYF. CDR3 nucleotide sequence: TGCGCCAGCAGCCAACGTGGACAGGGGGGAGATACGCAGTATTTT.

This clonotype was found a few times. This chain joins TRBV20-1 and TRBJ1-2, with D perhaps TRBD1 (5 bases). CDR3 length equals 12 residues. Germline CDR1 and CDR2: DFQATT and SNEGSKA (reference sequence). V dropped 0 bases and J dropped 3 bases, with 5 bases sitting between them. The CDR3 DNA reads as TGCAGTGCTAGAGAGGGGGACTATGGCTACACCTTC. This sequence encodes CSAREGDYGYTF.

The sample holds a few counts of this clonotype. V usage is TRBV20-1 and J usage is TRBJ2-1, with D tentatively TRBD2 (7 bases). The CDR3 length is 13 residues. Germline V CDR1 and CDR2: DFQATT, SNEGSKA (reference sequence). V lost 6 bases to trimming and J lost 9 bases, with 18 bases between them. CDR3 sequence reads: CSAQGSGGLEQFF. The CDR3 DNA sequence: TGCAGTGCCCAGGGGTCGGGAGGACTTGAGCAGTTCTTC.

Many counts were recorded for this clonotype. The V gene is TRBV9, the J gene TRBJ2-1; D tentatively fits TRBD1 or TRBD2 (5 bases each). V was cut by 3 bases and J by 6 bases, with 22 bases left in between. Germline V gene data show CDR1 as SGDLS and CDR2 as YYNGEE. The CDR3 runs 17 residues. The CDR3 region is CASSGGTGPLEFNEQFF. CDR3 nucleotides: TGTGCCAGCAGCGGAGGAACGGGGCCTTTAGAATTCAATGAGCAGTTCTTC.

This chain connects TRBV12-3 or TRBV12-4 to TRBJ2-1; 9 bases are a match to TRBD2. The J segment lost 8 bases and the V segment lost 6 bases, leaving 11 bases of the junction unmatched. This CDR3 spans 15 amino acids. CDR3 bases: TGTGCCAGCAGCTCCAAGAGCGGGGGGAACTATGAGCAGTTCTTC. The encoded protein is CASSSKSGGNYEQFF.